The 2 T cell receptor beta chains given below trace back to one sample, sequenced in a study of CD8 T cells in Susac syndrome. An input of about 0.5 to 1 ug of RNA was subjected to reverse transcription using random hexamers. TCRdb re-called the immunoSEQ multiplex PCR reads through MiXCR, storing one row per CDR3 protein. The sample has roughly 400,000 distinct CDR3 sequences; roughly 85% are singletons. Specimen: CD8+ T cells from PBMCs. The receptor source for this set is a human donor with multiple sclerosis.

The rearrangement joins TRBV2 to TRBJ2-1, with TRBD2 identical over 13 bases. The V gene end was trimmed by 5 bases and the J gene end by 2 bases; junction bases not matched to a gene: 12. This CDR3 region has 19 residues. Germline V lookup: CDR1 SNHLY, CDR2 FYNNEI. This CDR3 is CASSYTTSGGRPPYNEQFF. The CDR3 DNA reads as TGTGCCAGCAGTTATACGACTAGCGGGGGGCGACCCCCCTACAATGAGCAGTTCTTC.

The chain employs TRBV4-1 and TRBJ2-2, with a weak D call TRBD1 (5 bases). The germline CDR1 and CDR2 sequences are MGHRA and YSYEKL. The V end lost 6 bases, the J end lost 1 base, and 12 bases lay between the germline ends. The CDR3 is 15 amino acids. The CDR3 coding sequence is TGCGCCAGCAGTCTCGGCGACAGGAACACCGGGGAGCTGTTTTTT. The encoded protein is CASSLGDRNTGELFF.